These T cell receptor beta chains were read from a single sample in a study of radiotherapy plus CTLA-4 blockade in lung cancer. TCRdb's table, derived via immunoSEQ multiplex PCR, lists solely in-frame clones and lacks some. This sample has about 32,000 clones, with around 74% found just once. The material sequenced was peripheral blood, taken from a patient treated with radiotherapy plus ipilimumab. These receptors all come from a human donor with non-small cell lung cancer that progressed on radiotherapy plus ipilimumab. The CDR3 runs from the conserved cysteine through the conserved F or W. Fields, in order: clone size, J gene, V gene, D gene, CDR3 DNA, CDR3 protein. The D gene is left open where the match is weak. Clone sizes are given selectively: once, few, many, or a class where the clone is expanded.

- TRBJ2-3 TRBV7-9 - TGTGCCAGCAGCCTAACAGTGGGGGATACGCAGTATTTT CASSLTVGDTQYF
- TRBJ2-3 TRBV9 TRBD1 TGTGCCAGCAGCGTAGGGGACAGCTCAGATACGCAGTATTTT CASSVGDSSDTQYF
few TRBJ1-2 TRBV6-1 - TGTGCCAGCCGCGGAAGGGGGGAAGGCTATGGCTACACCTTC CASRGRGEGYGYTF
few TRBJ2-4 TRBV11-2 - TGTGCCAGCAGCGACGGCGAGGCCCAAAACATTCAGTACTTC CASSDGEAQNIQYF
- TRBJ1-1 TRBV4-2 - TGTGCCAGCAGCCACAGCGGTCTCGAGGGGAACACTGAAGCTTTCTTT CASSHSGLEGNTEAFF
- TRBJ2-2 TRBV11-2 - TGTGCCAGCAGCTTAGATGCCTCTTTGAGGGAGCTGTTTTTT CASSLDASLRELFF
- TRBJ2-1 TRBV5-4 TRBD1 TGTGCCAGCAGCTTGGCCCGGACAGGGGGTTACAATGAGCAGTTCTTC CASSLARTGGYNEQFF
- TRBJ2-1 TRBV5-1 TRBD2 TGCGCCAGCAGCTTGGGAGGGACTAGGGGATACAATGAGCAGTTCTTC CASSLGGTRGYNEQFF
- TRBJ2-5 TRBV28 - TGTGCCAGCAGGGCTAGGGGGACCCAAGAGACCCAGTACTTC CASRARGTQETQYF
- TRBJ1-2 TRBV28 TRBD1 TGTGCCAGCAGCCTTACCCCGAACAGGGGTGTGGGGGGCTACACCTTC CASSLTPNRGVGGYTF
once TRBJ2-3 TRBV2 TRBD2 TGTGCCGGCAGAGCGGGAGGGCCAGTACGACATGCGCAGTATTTT CAGRAGGPVRHAQYF
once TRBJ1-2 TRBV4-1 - TGCGCCAGCAGCCAAGATCCCGGAAGGTTGGGAGGGGAAGTTGATGGCTACACCTTC CASSQDPGRLGGEVDGYTF
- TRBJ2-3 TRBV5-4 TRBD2 TGTGCCAGCAGCCCTATAGCGGGAGGGGGCACAGATACGCAGTATTTT CASSPIAGGGTDTQYF
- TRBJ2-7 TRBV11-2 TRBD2 TGTGCCAGCAGCTTCGGGACTAGCGGGGGAGAAGAGCAGTACTTC CASSFGTSGGEEQYF
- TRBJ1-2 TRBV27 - TGTGCCAGCAGTCCCGGTAGAGCCCGGGGCTATGGCTACACCTTC CASSPGRARGYGYTF
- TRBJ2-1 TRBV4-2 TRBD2 TGTGCCAGCAGCCGGGAGGGAGGCGGGACCTACAATGAGCAGTTCTTC CASSREGGGTYNEQFF
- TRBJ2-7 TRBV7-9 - TGTGCCAGCAGCAAAGGGGGTAACGAGCAGTACTTC CASSKGGNEQYF
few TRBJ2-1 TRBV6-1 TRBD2 TGTGCCAGCAGTTTGGGGGCTAGCGGGATTCGGTTCTTC CASSLGASGIRFF
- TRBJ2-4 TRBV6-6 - TGTGCCAGCAGTTACTCGGTACAGTCGAACATTCAGTACTTC CASSYSVQSNIQYF
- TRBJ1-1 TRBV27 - TGTGCCAGCAGTTTATCGACGGGGGCGGGCACTGAAGCTTTCTTT CASSLSTGAGTEAFF
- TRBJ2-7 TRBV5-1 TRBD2 TGCGCCAGCAGCTTGGCTCGGGGGGTTGCCTCCTACGAGCAGTACTTC CASSLARGVASYEQYF
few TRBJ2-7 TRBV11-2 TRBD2 TGTGCCAGCAGCTTAGAACTAGCGGGAACCTACGAGCAGTACTTC CASSLELAGTYEQYF
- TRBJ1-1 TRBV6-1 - TGTGCCAGCAGCATTTTCTGGGGTACTGAAGCTTTCTTT CASSIFWGTEAFF